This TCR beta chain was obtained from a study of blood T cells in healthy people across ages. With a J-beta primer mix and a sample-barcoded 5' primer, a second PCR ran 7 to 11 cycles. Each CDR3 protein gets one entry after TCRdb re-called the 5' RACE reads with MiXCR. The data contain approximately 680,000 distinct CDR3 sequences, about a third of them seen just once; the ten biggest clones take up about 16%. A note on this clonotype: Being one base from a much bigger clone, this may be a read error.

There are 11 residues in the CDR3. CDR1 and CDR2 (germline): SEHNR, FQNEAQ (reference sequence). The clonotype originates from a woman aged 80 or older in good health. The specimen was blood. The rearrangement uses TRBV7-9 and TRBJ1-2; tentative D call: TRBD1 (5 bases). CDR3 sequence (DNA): TGTACCGGTTTAGGGGCTCCCGGCTACACCTTC. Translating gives CTGLGAPGYTF.